Here is one T cell receptor beta chain with its context. Its specificity is not known. Per the germline V gene, CDR1 is SGHNT and CDR2 is YYREEE (reference sequence). CDR3 length equals 14 residues. Trimming at V came to 0 bases and at J to 8 bases, leaving 3 bases not matched to a gene. The data belong to a study of cytomegalovirus exposure and HLA in healthy donors. Overall study: The approximately 710 first-cohort repertoires and the roughly 120 validation repertoires shared the same platform, a later analysis reported. Study outcomes and limitations: It was found in a later analysis that first-cohort TCR clusters tended to co-occur in the 120 validation repertoires. Confirmation in vitro established that a few CMV-associated chains were specific for CMV antigens. Cytomegalovirus-associated TCR beta chains were listed, numbering roughly 150.

Method: immunoSEQ multiplex PCR; TCRdb's copy keeps in-frame clones and lacks some. The sample carries fewer than 120,000 clones, about 92% recorded once. This clonotype was sampled from a woman aged 18-29 years in good health and CMV-seronegative. The rearrangement joins TRBV5-4 to TRBJ2-4; 9 bases align to TRBD2. Specimen: PBMCs. The CDR3 DNA reads as TGTGCCAGCAGCTTGGTAGCGGGAGCACACATTCAGTACTTC. Residues: CASSLVAGAHIQYF.